The subject of this entry is one T cell receptor (beta chain). CDR1 is MNHNY and CDR2 is SVGAGI in the germline V gene (reference sequence). V shed 4 bases, J shed 1 base, and the junction held 7 bases outside the gene matches. This CDR3 has 16 residues. Per the authors' pipeline: Estimation of nucleated cell counts relied on the amplification of reference gene primers. Method: immunoSEQ multiplex PCR; TCRdb's copy keeps in-frame clones and lacks some. The V and J calls and clone size are taken from that table; D and trimming were inferred from the DNA. The sample shows tens of thousands of clones, around 80% of them seen only once. The data originate from a study of blood T cell repertoires in COVID-19. Study details: Samples of COVID-19 (acute and convalescent) were obtained from the United States, Italy and Spain. T cells, B-cell-depleted T cells, or PBMCs provided the cDNA or gDNA that served as material.

The chain has TRBV6-6 and TRBJ2-1; 7 bases align to TRBD1. This TCR was recovered from a man aged 55-75 years with active COVID-19. The sequenced material came from peripheral blood. The CDR3 coding sequence is TGTGCCAGCAGTTCGATCAGGGGGATATCCTACAATGAGCAGTTCTTC. Its translation: CASSSIRGISYNEQFF.